This entry describes one T cell receptor (beta chain). Its antigen specificity is not known. Per-nucleotide qualities are absent, and no much larger clonotype sits a single base away. This entry belongs to a study of blood T cell repertoires in COVID-19 (dated by TCRdb to between 2020 and 2021). Notes on the research overall: Samples covering the acute and convalescent phases of COVID-19 were provided by collaborators in the United States, Italy and Spain. The material from the prospective study consisted of cDNA or gDNA derived from T cells, B-cell-depleted T cells, or PBMCs. Subjects who had been exposed to COVID-19, were actively infected with it, or had recovered from it provided the deeply sampled blood TCRbeta repertoires that made up the dataset. The repertoires were released in a freely available public database meant as a resource for research on the immune response to SARS-CoV-2. Samples came from the ongoing ImmuneRACE study (first 160 participants) plus 1,254 subjects from 6 global collaborators. Sample metadata almost always included a de-identified subject ID, COVID-19 status, age in years and sex. Where available, HLA class I and class II types were taken from metadata supplied by the sample provider and were not determined by assay-based typing. General conclusions and limits of the study: The amount of clinical and demographic metadata varied by source and participant and was provided uncurated.

Each collaborating institution followed its own protocols to collect whole blood in K2EDTA tubes. For TCRbeta analysis, collaborator samples were shipped as frozen whole blood, as isolated PBMCs, or as DNA extracted from either sample type. TCRbeta CDR3 regions were amplified from genomic DNA using the immunoSEQ Assay, a bias-controlled multiplex PCR. As for the authors' bioinformatics: Within the assay, amplification of reference gene primers was used to estimate how many nucleated cells each sample contained. To quantify the absolute abundance of each unique TCRbeta CDR3 rearrangement, sequence reads were collapsed and filtered. For each sample, productive Simpson clonality was calculated as the square root of Simpson's diversity index across productive rearrangements. The clones in this table, taken by TCRdb from immuneACCESS, are in-frame only. Not every clone is retained; where verified, under half of the shortfall comes from an unresolved V gene, and the cause of the rest is unknown. For V, J and clone size, that table is used; D and trimming come from the DNA. The sample table shows 150,000 to 200,000 clones, and 82% are seen once. The ten largest clones add up to 8.4% of the sample.

The CDR3 starts with the cysteine, ends with the phenylalanine, and has 13 residues. The read is trimmed to its CDR3 DNA, 39 bases read in frame from base 1. Unmatched junction bases come to 1, with V trimmed by 7 bases and J by 7 bases. The germline V gene supplies CDR1 SGHRS and CDR2 YFSETQ. The chain is made from TRBV5-1 and TRBJ1-6; a stretch of 11 junction bases matches TRBD1. The sequenced sample consisted of peripheral blood. The sequence was obtained from a woman in her 70s with acute or convalescent COVID-19. The CDR3: CASWDRGNSPLHF. The DNA is as follows: TGCGCCAGCTGGGACAGGGGGAATTCACCCCTCCACTTT.